A single sample is the source of the 15 T cell receptor beta chains below, sequenced in a study of shared clonotypes between healthy human individuals. Using immunoSEQ multiplex PCR, the repertoire was profiled, and TCRdb retains in-frame clones only, with some absent. The sample yields roughly 2.5 million clones, 90% to 95% seen once. The source material was naive CD4+ T cells sorted from blood. The sample's subset: CD45RA+ positively selected. All receptors derive from a young man in good health.

This chain joins TRBV6-5 and TRBJ1-5, with TRBD1 as a possible D gene (5 bases). CDR1 MNHEY and CDR2 SVGAGI come from the germline V gene. CDR3 size: 15 residues. V shed 4 bases and J shed 9 bases, with 19 bases lying between them. The CDR3 DNA is TGTGCCAGCAGTTCAGCCGCCCTGGGGGGGAGGCCCCAGCATTTT. This translates into CASSSAALGGRPQHF.

J is TRBJ2-3 and V is TRBV5-3; D possibly corresponds to TRBD1 (6 bases). TRBV5-3 is noted as an ORF with a role that remains uncertain. The germline V and J ends were trimmed by 4 bases and 2 bases, with 17 bases remaining between them. This CDR3 is built from 16 residues. The CDR3 DNA sequence: TGTGCCAGAAGCCCGCCGACAGGACACTACACAGATACGCAGTATTTT. Its translation is CARSPPTGHYTDTQYF.

This chain links TRBV15 with TRBJ1-3; D possibly corresponds to TRBD1 (5 bases). The V gene's germline CDR1 is LNHNV and CDR2 YYDKDF (reference sequence). Trimming pared 2 bases from V and 0 bases from J, leaving 8 bases between. CDR3 length: 15 amino acids. CDR3 region: CATSRQGPSGNTIYF. The CDR3 nucleotides read TGTGCCACCAGCAGACAGGGACCCTCTGGAAACACCATATATTTT.

The genes are TRBV6-5 and TRBJ1-4, with TRBD1 as a possible D gene (6 bases). Germline lookup yields CDR1 MNHEY and CDR2 SVGAGI. V lost 2 bases and J 5 bases, leaving 12 bases between the germline ends. The CDR3 sequence is 15 residues long. The CDR3 coding sequence is TGTGCCAGCAGTTACGTTGGACAGAAGAATGAAAAACTGTTTTTT. Residues: CASSYVGQKNEKLFF.

The J gene is TRBJ2-3, the V gene TRBV29-1; 7 bases are a match to TRBD2. CDR3 length: 14 residues. CDR1 SQVTM and CDR2 ANQGSEA come from the germline V gene. V was pared by 7 bases and J by 0 bases, with 7 bases of the junction left unmatched. The CDR3, as DNA: TGCAGCGCGGGTAGCGGGTTAAGCACAGATACGCAGTATTTT. This gives the protein CSAGSGLSTDTQYF.

This chain joins TRBV7-4 and TRBJ2-3, with 10 bases matching TRBD2. Germline-derived CDR1 and CDR2 are SGHVT and SQSDAQ. V lost 2 bases, J lost 9 bases, and 5 bases stayed unmatched. This CDR3 is built from 14 residues. CDR3 nucleotide sequence: TGTGCCAGCAGCTTACCCCCGACTAGCGGGACGCAGTATTTT. It yields the protein CASSLPPTSGTQYF.

The J gene is TRBJ2-6, the V gene TRBV18; D is unresolved. The CDR3 is 12 amino acids. The germline gives CDR1 KGHSH, CDR2 LQKENI. V dropped 0 bases and J dropped 12 bases, with 6 bases sitting between them. The CDR3 loop is CASSPPTGVLTF. The CDR3 coding sequence is TGTGCCAGCTCACCACCAACGGGCGTCCTGACTTTC.

With respect to this clone: In the same sample, other DNA sequences code for this CDR3. The CDR3 bases are TGTGCCAGCAGCGCCGGGACTAGCGGGAGAAATGAGCAGTTCTTC. This sequence encodes CASSAGTSGRNEQFF. V usage is TRBV6-5 and J usage is TRBJ2-1, with 14 bases that match TRBD2. Germline V gene sequence: CDR1 MNHEY, CDR2 SVGAGI. This CDR3 is 15 amino acids long. Losses at the gene ends were 6 bases for V and 7 bases for J; bases not matched to a gene: 5.

The gene calls are TRBV7-9 and TRBJ1-2; 10 bases are a match to TRBD1. The CDR3 is made up of 14 amino acids. V lost 7 bases, J lost 6 bases, and 8 bases stayed unmatched. Germline loops: CDR1 SEHNR, CDR2 FQNEAQ (reference sequence). CDR3 sequence: CASTRPGTGDGYTF. The CDR3 region has the DNA TGTGCCAGCACGCGTCCCGGGACAGGGGATGGCTACACCTTC.

This clone is a singleton in its sample. DNA of the CDR3: TGTGCCAGCAGCCTCCGACAGGGATCGAGCACCGGGGAGCTGTTTTTT. This codes for CASSLRQGSSTGELFF. This chain connects TRBV7-6 to TRBJ2-2, with 7 bases aligning to TRBD1. Losses at the gene ends were 5 bases for V and 4 bases for J; bases not matched to a gene: 10. Germline V gives CDR1 SGHVS, CDR2 FNYEAQ. The length of the CDR3 is 16 residues.

This clone was found once. The chain carries TRBV18 and TRBJ1-5; the match to TRBD1 covers 9 bases. Germline CDR1 is KGHSH and CDR2 is LQKENI. J lost 4 bases, V lost 4 bases, and 5 bases had no gene match. This CDR3 has 15 residues. The CDR3 sequence is CASSRTGDRNQPQHF. CDR3 coding DNA: TGTGCCAGCTCACGGACAGGGGATAGGAATCAGCCCCAGCATTTT.

V is TRBV6-5 and J is TRBJ1-3, with TRBD1 matching 8 bases. The CDR3 consists of 16 residues. The germline gives CDR1 MNHEY, CDR2 SVGAGI. Trimming at V came to 4 bases and at J to 4 bases, leaving 9 bases not matched to a gene. The CDR3 DNA follows: TGTGCCAGCAGTTCTTACAGGGGGATAAAGGGAAACACCATATATTTT. Amino acid sequence: CASSSYRGIKGNTIYF.

The rearrangement uses TRBV5-1 and TRBJ1-2; 7 bases line up with TRBD1. With 4 bases clipped from V and 10 bases from J, the junction kept 13 bases outside the gene matches. The CDR3 runs to 14 residues. Germline V gives CDR1 SGHRS, CDR2 YFSETQ. The CDR3 coding sequence is TGCGCCAGCAGCCTACCGGGACAGCAGACCTCCTACACCTTC. Translated: CASSLPGQQTSYTF.

This clone was seen only a few times. The chain couples TRBV6-5 to TRBJ1-5, with D unclear. The CDR3 is made up of 15 amino acids. CDR1 MNHEY and CDR2 SVGAGI come from the germline V gene. V gave up 6 bases and J gave up 1 base, with 13 bases separating them. CDR3 sequence reads: CASSDAFGSNQPQHF. CDR3 bases: TGTGCCAGCAGCGACGCTTTCGGGAGCAATCAGCCCCAGCATTTT.

The chain has TRBV4-3 and TRBJ2-5; TRBD2 aligns across 12 bases. The CDR3 contains 15 residues. Germline trimming cut 4 bases from V and 2 bases from J; bases unmatched to any gene: 2. Germline V gene data show CDR1 as LGHNA and CDR2 as YSLEER. As DNA, the CDR3 is TGCGCCAGCAGCCGCGGGACTAGCGGGCAAGAGACCCAGTACTTC. Translation gives CASSRGTSGQETQYF.